The 5 T cell receptor beta chains below come from one sample, sequenced in a study of regulatory dendritic cells for organ transplantation. Sorted T cells were CFSE-labeled and cultured 4 to 5 days with allogeneic regulatory or mature dendritic cells at 1:10. No antigen has been identified for these receptors. Data came from immunoSEQ multiplex PCR; TCRdb stores just in-frame clones and leaves some out. This table holds 9,500 to 15,000 clones, roughly 64% found once. Sequences were obtained from naive CD8+ T cells from blood cultured with dendritic cells. Subset reported: CD45RA+ naive T cells. Receptor source: a human donor in good health.

The gene calls are TRBV27 and TRBJ2-1; 10 bases are shared with TRBD2. Per germline, CDR1 MNHEY and CDR2 SMNVEV (reference sequence). The junction had 1 base not matched to a gene; V was cut back by 0 bases and J by 5 bases. The CDR3 is 15 amino acids. DNA of the CDR3: TGTGCCAGCAGTTTATCGAGCGGGGGGGACAATGAGCAGTTCTTC. Translating it yields CASSLSSGGDNEQFF.

This chain links TRBV15 with TRBJ2-7; 8 positions agree with TRBD1. The V gene's germline CDR1 is LNHNV and CDR2 YYDKDF (reference sequence). V dropped 3 bases and J dropped 3; count of bases not matched to a gene: 4. The CDR3 is 14 amino acids. The CDR3 reads CATSRDRESYEQYF. The CDR3 DNA reads TGTGCCACCAGCAGGGACAGGGAGAGCTACGAGCAGTACTTC.

The chain joins TRBV15 to TRBJ2-7; 9 bases map to TRBD2. This CDR3 spans 15 amino acids. The J segment lost 4 bases and the V segment lost 1 base, leaving 5 bases of the junction unmatched. Looked up from germline, CDR1 is LNHNV and CDR2 is YYDKDF (reference sequence). The DNA for the CDR3 is TGTGCCACCAGCAGAGTGGGTAGCGGGGGTTACGAGCAGTACTTC. This gives the protein CATSRVGSGGYEQYF.

The genes are TRBV11-3 and TRBJ1-1, with 7 bases identical to TRBD1. The CDR3 totals 16 residues. The J segment lost 3 bases and the V segment lost 2 bases, leaving 9 bases of the junction unmatched. The germline CDR1 and CDR2 sequences are SGHNT and YENEEA. The CDR3 region is CASSLTPTGKDTEAFF. The CDR3, as DNA: TGTGCCAGCAGCTTAACACCGACAGGGAAGGACACTGAAGCTTTCTTT.

V is TRBV7-2 and J is TRBJ1-1; D may be TRBD1 (6 bases). Germline values: CDR1 SGHTA, CDR2 FQGNSA. V gave up 1 base and J gave up 6 bases, with 12 bases separating them. The CDR3 runs to 14 residues. The CDR3: CASSLVTGWAEAFF. CDR3 nucleotide sequence: TGTGCCAGCAGCTTAGTTACAGGGTGGGCTGAAGCTTTCTTT.